This TCR beta chain was recorded in a study of blood T cells in healthy people across ages. Turning to this clonotype: The target antigen is unknown.

Study conclusions and caveats: Observed TCR beta diversity per million T cells went down as age went up. This fall followed a roughly linear course with age.

Next came a second PCR, run for about 7 to 12 cycles, which used a sample-barcoded 5' primer along with a J-beta primer mix. TCRdb re-analysed the 5' RACE reads in MiXCR, keeping a single row per CDR3 protein. This sample yields roughly 700,000 distinct CDR3 sequences, of which approximately 25% are seen a single time; 8% to 10% belongs to the top ten. With V trimmed by 6 bases and J by 5 bases, 11 bases remained unmatched. Germline V CDR1 and CDR2: MNHEY, SMNVEV (reference sequence). CDR3 length equals 16 residues. Every sample had a minimum of 6.5 million PBMCs isolated. These data also featured in a second study, about T cells of mothers and their children. That source adds: Versus unrelated pairs, overlap was slightly higher in related mother-child pairs, without reaching significance.

The V call is TRBV27, the J call TRBJ2-1; 9 bases align to TRBD2. Sequencing input: blood. The sequence was obtained from a boy under 18 in good health. Here the CDR3 reads CASSRLAGNVDNEQFF. CDR3 DNA: TGTGCCAGCAGCAGGCTAGCGGGAAATGTAGACAATGAGCAGTTCTTC.